The 24 T cell receptor beta chains given below trace back to one sample, sequenced in a study of blood T cell repertoires in COVID-19 (dated by TCRdb to 2018 to 2020). The method was the immunoSEQ multiplex PCR assay. In TCRdb, the immuneACCESS table is reduced to in-frame sequences with V and J assigned. These tables do not hold every clone; where another copy was compared, an unresolved V gene accounts for under half, and the others remain unexplained. In this sample the table shows roughly 120,000 clones, 86% of which occur a single time. Of the sample, around 8% falls within the top ten clones. The sequenced sample consisted of peripheral blood. These receptors were taken from a man aged 70 or older who had recovered from COVID-19.

This clone was found a few times. The chain links TRBV10-3 to TRBJ1-5; 10 bases match TRBD1. Trimming at V came to 6 bases and at J to 7 bases, leaving 3 bases not matched to a gene. From germline, CDR1 is ENHRY and CDR2 SYGVKD. CDR3 size: 13 residues. CDR3 residues: CAIRGDRGQPQHF. The CDR3 coding sequence is TGTGCCATCAGGGGGGACAGGGGCCAGCCCCAGCATTTT.

The gene calls are TRBV2 and TRBJ2-7, with D uncertain. CDR1 is SNHLY, CDR2 FYNNEI, per germline. The CDR3 has 14 residues. The V gene lost 2 bases and the J gene lost 2 bases, with 10 bases spanning the gap. The CDR3 nucleotides are TGTGCCAGCAGTGAATCCTTATCTACCTACGAGCAGTACTTC. Translation gives CASSESLSTYEQYF.

This rearrangement joins TRBV7-3 to TRBJ2-2; unclear D gene. The germline V and J ends were trimmed by 4 bases and 6 bases, with 6 bases remaining between them. This CDR3 is 12 amino acids long. Germline V gene data show CDR1 as SGHTA and CDR2 as FQGTGA. CDR3 residues: CASSSYSGELFF. CDR3 nucleotide sequence: TGTGCCAGCAGCTCCTACTCCGGGGAGCTGTTTTTT.

The rearrangement uses TRBV28 and TRBJ1-2, with D unresolved. Germline assignment: CDR1 MDHEN and CDR2 SYDVKM. CDR3 length: 14 amino acids. V gave up 1 base and J gave up 4 bases, with 10 bases separating them. This chain's CDR3 is CASSLYQDIYGYTF. The CDR3 DNA follows: TGTGCCAGCAGTTTATATCAGGATATCTATGGCTACACCTTC.

This chain links TRBV28 with TRBJ1-2; D remains ambiguous. This CDR3 contains 12 residues. Germline V lookup: CDR1 MDHEN, CDR2 SYDVKM. V was trimmed by 5 bases and J by 8 bases, leaving 12 bases between them. CDR3 sequence reads: CASSTTMIGYTF. DNA for the CDR3: TGTGCCAGCAGTACCACTATGATCGGCTACACCTTC.

The V and J genes are TRBV5-1 and TRBJ2-1; D may be TRBD1 (6 bases). The CDR3 contains 15 residues. Looked up from germline, CDR1 is SGHRS and CDR2 is YFSETQ. V lost 4 bases, J lost 3 bases, and 14 bases lay in between. CDR3 nucleotide sequence: TGCGCCAGCAGCCCCTTAGGACAGTACTACAATGAGCAGTTCTTC. Amino acid sequence: CASSPLGQYYNEQFF.

The chain recombines TRBV4-1 with TRBJ1-2; D uncertain. Trimming shortened V by 4 bases and J by 2 bases, and 17 bases separated the two germline ends. Germline-derived CDR1 and CDR2 are MGHRA and YSYEKL. There are 16 residues in the CDR3. The chain's CDR3 is CASSPFSAFSNYGYTF. In DNA form, the CDR3 reads TGCGCCAGCAGCCCTTTTAGTGCATTTTCCAACTATGGCTACACCTTC.

This clone came up a few times. The J gene is TRBJ2-2, the V gene TRBV30, with 8 bases matching TRBD1. Germline lookup yields CDR1 GTSNPN and CDR2 SVGIG (reference sequence). The junction had 10 bases not matched to a gene; V was cut back by 0 bases and J by 4 bases. The CDR3 length is 17 residues. The CDR3 DNA sequence: TGTGCCTGGAGTGTAATTCGGGACAGGCTCTTCACCGGGGAGCTGTTTTTT. Translated: CAWSVIRDRLFTGELFF.

This clone was seen a few times. The CDR3 protein is CASSPTGSDYGYTF. In DNA, the CDR3 is TGTGCCAGCTCACCAACAGGGTCCGACTATGGCTACACCTTC. This chain connects TRBV18 to TRBJ1-2, with a weak D call TRBD1 (6 bases). The V gene lost 2 bases and the J gene lost 3 bases, with 10 bases spanning the gap. The CDR3 sequence is 14 residues long. Germline V gives CDR1 KGHSH, CDR2 LQKENI.

V usage is TRBV5-1 and J usage is TRBJ2-7; D remains ambiguous. The CDR3 is 13 residues long. Germline V gene lookup returns CDR1 SGHRS and CDR2 YFSETQ. Trimming pared 0 bases from V and 2 bases from J, leaving 6 bases between. The chain's CDR3 is CASSLVLPYEQYF. As DNA, the CDR3 is TGCGCCAGCAGCTTGGTTCTCCCCTACGAGCAGTACTTC.

V usage is TRBV3-1 (or the pseudogene TRBV3-2) and J usage is TRBJ1-4; 7 nucleotides line up with TRBD1. The CDR3 runs to 15 residues. Germline CDR1 is LGHDT and CDR2 is YNNKEL (reference sequence). V was pared by 4 bases and J by 6 bases, with 8 bases of the junction left unmatched. The CDR3 is CASSLRTGADEKLFF. The DNA of the CDR3 is TGTGCCAGCAGCCTCCGGACAGGTGCCGATGAAAAACTGTTTTTT.

V is TRBV7-9 and J is TRBJ2-3, with 11 bases matching TRBD2. CDR3 length: 18 amino acids. The trim removed 4 bases at V and 1 base at J, leaving 10 bases unmatched. CDR1 is SEHNR, CDR2 FQNEAQ, per germline (reference sequence). CDR3: CASSSTSGSGMGTDTQYF. The DNA for the CDR3 is TGTGCCAGCAGCTCAACTAGCGGGAGTGGTATGGGCACAGATACGCAGTATTTT.

The gene calls are TRBV18 and TRBJ1-1, with a possible D match to TRBD1 (6 bases). Trimming left V 6 bases short and J 4 bases short, with 18 bases between. CDR1 is KGHSH and CDR2 is LQKENI in the germline V gene. There are 15 residues in the CDR3. This chain's CDR3 is CASSQSGGWFTEAFF. DNA for the CDR3: TGTGCCAGCTCCCAGAGTGGGGGCTGGTTCACTGAAGCTTTCTTT. Full variable domain (remainder filled in from reference TRBV18 and TRBJ1-1): NAGVMQNPRHLVRRRGQEARLRCSPMKGHSHVYWYRQLPEEGLKFMVYLQKENIIDESGMPKERFSAEFPKEGPSILRIQQVVRGDSAAYFCASSQSGGWFTEAFFGQGTRLTVV.

The chain uses TRBV3-1 (or the pseudogene TRBV3-2) and TRBJ2-1; 11 positions match TRBD2. The CDR3 is 14 residues long. Losses at the gene ends were 4 bases for V and 12 bases for J; bases not matched to a gene: 8. Germline lookup yields CDR1 LGHDT and CDR2 YNNKEL (reference sequence). Here the CDR3 DNA reads TGTGCCAGCAGCCGGACTAGCGGGTCCCACAGGCAGTTCTTC. Its translation is CASSRTSGSHRQFF.

This clone was recorded a few times. This chain links TRBV10-3 with TRBJ2-7; D uncertain. Germline-derived CDR1 and CDR2 are ENHRY and SYGVKD. Trimming shortened V by 2 bases and J by 3 bases, and 5 bases separated the two germline ends. The CDR3 contains 12 residues. The CDR3 DNA reads as TGTGCCATCAGTGAGGAGAGCTACGAGCAGTACTTC. This translates into CAISEESYEQYF.

V usage is TRBV4-2 and J usage is TRBJ1-5; weak D call: TRBD1 (5 bases). Trimming pared 0 bases from V and 5 bases from J, leaving 14 bases between. The CDR3 contains 16 residues. The V gene's germline CDR1 is LGHNA and CDR2 YNFKEQ. The CDR3, as DNA: TGTGCCAGCAGCCAAGAAGGATTCGGAGGGGATCAGCCCCAGCATTTT. This translates into CASSQEGFGGDQPQHF.

This chain links TRBV28 with TRBJ2-2; 7 nucleotides align to TRBD1. The CDR3 totals 15 residues. Per the germline V gene, CDR1 is MDHEN and CDR2 is SYDVKM. V shed 5 bases and J 1 base; nucleotides not matched to a gene: 4. CDR3: CASSPGTVNTGELFF. CDR3 nucleotides: TGTGCCAGCAGTCCCGGGACAGTGAACACCGGGGAGCTGTTTTTT.

The chain couples TRBV3-1 (or the pseudogene TRBV3-2) to TRBJ2-5; no clear D gene. Germline CDR1 is LGHDT and CDR2 is YNNKEL (reference sequence). CDR3 size: 14 residues. V gave up 4 bases and J gave up 2 bases, with 11 bases separating them. The DNA of the CDR3 is TGTGCCAGCAGCCCAGACCCTTTTCAAGAGACCCAGTACTTC. It encodes CASSPDPFQETQYF.

The rearrangement joins TRBV3-1 (or the pseudogene TRBV3-2) to TRBJ2-7; 9 bases are shared with TRBD2. The length of the CDR3 is 15 residues. V gave up 1 base and J gave up 6 bases; unmatched junction bases: 7. Per germline, CDR1 LGHDT and CDR2 YNNKEL (reference sequence). CDR3 bases: TGTGCCAGCAGCCAAGCGGGCGGGAGGGGGAGCGAGCAGTACTTC. Encoded protein: CASSQAGGRGSEQYF.

This sequence joins TRBV5-1 and TRBJ2-5, with 9 bases fitting TRBD2. Germline loops: CDR1 SGHRS, CDR2 YFSETQ. The J segment lost 2 bases and the V segment lost 10 bases, leaving 6 bases of the junction unmatched. There are 13 residues in the CDR3. The DNA of the CDR3 is TGCGCCCGCGGGGGGGGGCTTCAAGAGACCCAGTACTTC. It codes for CARGGGLQETQYF. Using reference TRBV5-1 and TRBJ2-5 for the parts outside the CDR3, the full variable domain is KAGVTQTPRYLIKTRGQQVTLSCSPISGHRSVSWYQQTPGQGLQFLFEYFSETQRNKGNFPGRFSGRQFSNSRSEMNVSTLELGDSALYLCARGGGLQETQYFGPGTRLLVL.

This clone was seen once. The chain employs TRBV5-1 and TRBJ2-7; 9 nucleotides agree with TRBD2. The CDR3 contains 15 residues. Trimming removed 3 bases from V and 4 bases from J; junction bases left unmatched: 8. Per germline, CDR1 SGHRS and CDR2 YFSETQ. Here the CDR3 reads CASSWGLADGYEQYF. In DNA, the CDR3 is TGCGCCAGCAGCTGGGGACTAGCAGACGGGTACGAGCAGTACTTC. Supplemented by reference TRBV5-1 and TRBJ2-7, the full variable domain reads KAGVTQTPRYLIKTRGQQVTLSCSPISGHRSVSWYQQTPGQGLQFLFEYFSETQRNKGNFPGRFSGRQFSNSRSEMNVSTLELGDSALYLCASSWGLADGYEQYFGPGTRLTVT.

In this sample, this clone turned up once. The rearrangement joins TRBV5-6 to TRBJ1-2, with 8 bases matching TRBD1. The ends lost 2 bases at V and 4 bases at J; junction bases unmatched: 10. The CDR3 is made up of 16 amino acids. Germline lookup yields CDR1 SGHDT and CDR2 YYEEEE. The CDR3 sequence: CASSFSNRGGFYGYTF. DNA of the CDR3: TGTGCCAGCAGCTTTAGCAACAGGGGGGGCTTCTATGGCTACACCTTC. The whole variable domain, filled in from reference TRBV5-6 and TRBJ1-2, reads DAGVTQSPTHLIKTRGQQVTLRCSPKSGHDTVSWYQQALGQGPQFIFQYYEEEERQRGNFPDRFSGHQFPNYSSELNVNALLLGDSALYLCASSFSNRGGFYGYTFGSGTRLTVV.

This rearrangement joins TRBV20-1 to TRBJ2-5; weak D call: TRBD1 (6 bases). The CDR3 totals 12 residues. CDR1 and CDR2 (germline): DFQATT, SNEGSKA (reference sequence). Trimming took 3 bases from V and 3 from J, leaving 8 bases between them. The CDR3 DNA is TGCAGTGCTAGTCACAGGGAAGAGACCCAGTACTTC. Its translation: CSASHREETQYF.

This sequence joins TRBV14 and TRBJ2-5; 8 nucleotides match TRBD1. This CDR3 spans 13 amino acids. The germline gives CDR1 SGHDN, CDR2 FVKESK. V lost 8 bases, J lost 2 bases, and 4 bases stayed unmatched. The CDR3 DNA sequence: TGTGCCAGCCGGGACAGGCTGCAAGAGACCCAGTACTTC. This encodes CASRDRLQETQYF.